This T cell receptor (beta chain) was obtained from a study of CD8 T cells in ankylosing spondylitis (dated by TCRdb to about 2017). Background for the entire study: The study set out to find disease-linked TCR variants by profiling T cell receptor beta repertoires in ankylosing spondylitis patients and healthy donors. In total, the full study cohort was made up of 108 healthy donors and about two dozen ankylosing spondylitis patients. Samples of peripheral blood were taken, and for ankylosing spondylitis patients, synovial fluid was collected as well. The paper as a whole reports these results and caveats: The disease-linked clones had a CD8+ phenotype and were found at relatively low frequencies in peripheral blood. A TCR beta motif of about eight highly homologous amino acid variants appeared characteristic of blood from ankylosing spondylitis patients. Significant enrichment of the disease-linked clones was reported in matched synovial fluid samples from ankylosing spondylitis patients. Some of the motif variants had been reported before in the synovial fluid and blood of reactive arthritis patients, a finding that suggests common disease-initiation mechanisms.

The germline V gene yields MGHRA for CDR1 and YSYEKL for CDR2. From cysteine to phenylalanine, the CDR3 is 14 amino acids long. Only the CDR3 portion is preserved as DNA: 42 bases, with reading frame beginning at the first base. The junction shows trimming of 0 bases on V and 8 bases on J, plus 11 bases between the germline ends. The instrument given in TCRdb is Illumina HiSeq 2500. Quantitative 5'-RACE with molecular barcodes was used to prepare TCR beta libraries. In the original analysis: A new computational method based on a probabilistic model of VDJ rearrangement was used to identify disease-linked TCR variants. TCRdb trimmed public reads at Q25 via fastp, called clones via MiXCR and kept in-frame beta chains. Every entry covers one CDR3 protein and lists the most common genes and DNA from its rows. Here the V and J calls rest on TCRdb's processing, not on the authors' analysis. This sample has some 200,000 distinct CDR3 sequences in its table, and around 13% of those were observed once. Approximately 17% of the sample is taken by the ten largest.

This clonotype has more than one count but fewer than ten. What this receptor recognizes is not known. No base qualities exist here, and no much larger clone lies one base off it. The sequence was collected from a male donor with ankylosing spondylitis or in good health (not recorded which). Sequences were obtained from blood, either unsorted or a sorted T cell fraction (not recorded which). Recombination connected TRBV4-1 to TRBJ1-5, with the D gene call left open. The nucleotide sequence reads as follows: TGCGCCAGCAGCCAAGATCTGTTAGTGGAGCCCCAGCATTTT. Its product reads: CASSQDLLVEPQHF.